The rows below give T cell receptor beta chains drawn from one sample of a study of cytomegalovirus exposure and HLA in healthy donors. The table came from immunoSEQ multiplex PCR; TCRdb's copy has only in-frame clones and leaves some out. The table records over 200,000 clones, more than 65% of them present only once. The specimen was PBMCs. These receptors originate from a woman aged 25 to 39 in good health and CMV-seronegative. Both conserved end residues are part of each CDR3. D genes are given only for firm matches. The size entry is marked missing in some rows and otherwise reads once, few, many or a size class.

>TRBV30|-|-|TRBJ1-2
TGTGCCCGCCGTCGGGAGGGGGGGGGCTACACCTTC
CARRREGGGYTF
>TRBV19|-|-|TRBJ1-2
TGTGCCAGTAGTATGGGGGACACAAAATTCTATGGCTACACCTTC
CASSMGDTKFYGYTF
>TRBV7-8|-|TRBD2|TRBJ2-1
TGTGCCAGCAGCTTAAGGTCTTCTTCTAGCGGGAGTACCCATGAGCAGTTCTTC
CASSLRSSSSGSTHEQFF
>TRBV19|-|-|TRBJ1-2
TGTGCCAGTAGGACGGGAGACTATGGCTACACCTTC
CASRTGDYGYTF
>TRBV6-4|-|TRBD2|TRBJ2-3
TGTGCCAGCAGGACTAGCGCAAGCACAGATACGCAGTATTTT
CASRTSASTDTQYF
>TRBV30|few|-|TRBJ1-2
TGTGCCTGGAGTATGGAACGCTCTAACTATGGCTACACATTC
CAWSMERSNYGYTF
>TRBV19|-|-|TRBJ2-1
TGTGCCAGTAGTAGGGCCAATGAGCAGTTCTTC
CASSRANEQFF
>TRBV5-4|-|TRBD1|TRBJ2-7
TGTGCCAGCAGCTCCCCGGGACAGGCCTACGAGCAGTACTTC
CASSSPGQAYEQYF
>TRBV2|-|-|TRBJ2-2
TGTGCCAGTGCGGCCTTTCCCAGCACCGGGGAGCTGTTTTTT
CASAAFPSTGELFF
>TRBV4-1|-|-|TRBJ1-1
TGCGCCAGCAGCCAAGATCCTGTGAACACTGAAGCTTTCTTT
CASSQDPVNTEAFF